These T cell receptor beta chains were read from a single sample in a study of lymphopenia after photon versus proton radiotherapy. Profiling relied on immunoSEQ multiplex PCR, and the TCRdb table lists in-frame clones only, not all of them. The sample holds about 49,000 clones, about four fifths seen once. The sample here was peripheral blood, taken from a patient treated with photon-based radiotherapy. The receptors were gathered from a man aged 50 to 60 with gastric cancer. Each CDR3 is given with its conserved first and last residue. D genes are given only for firm matches. Expanded clones get a size class; other rows say once, few or many, or leave the size out.

once,TRBV2,TRBJ2-4,.,TGTGCCAGCACAACAAAGGGGGGTGACATTCAGTACTTC,CASTTKGGDIQYF
.,TRBV6-1,TRBJ1-1,.,TGTGCCAGCAACAGGGACGCGGACACTGAAGCTTTCTTT,CASNRDADTEAFF
.,TRBV6-5,TRBJ1-4,TRBD1,TGTGCCAGCAGAACAGGGGGCACTAATGAAAAACTGTTTTTT,CASRTGGTNEKLFF
.,TRBV18,TRBJ1-1,.,TGTGCCAGCTCACCAGGGCAGAACACTGAAGCTTTCTTT,CASSPGQNTEAFF
.,TRBV28,TRBJ1-5,.,TGTGCCAGCAGGACTGGGCTCAGGGGAAATAGCAATCAGCCCCAGCATTTT,CASRTGLRGNSNQPQHF
.,TRBV5-1,TRBJ2-1,TRBD2,TGCGCCAGCAGCTTGGAGGTGGCGGGAGGGCGCAATGAGCAGTTCTTC,CASSLEVAGGRNEQFF
.,TRBV2,TRBJ2-7,TRBD2,TGTGCCAGCAGTGAGGCACTAGCGCAAACCTACGAGCAGTACTTC,CASSEALAQTYEQYF
.,TRBV6-1,TRBJ2-7,.,TGTGCCAGCAGTGGGGACGGCTACGAGCAGTACTTC,CASSGDGYEQYF
.,TRBV27,TRBJ2-2,.,TGTGCCAGCAGTTTATCGCCCCGACGGGCAGGACCAAACACCGGGGAGCTGTTTTTT,CASSLSPRRAGPNTGELFF
.,TRBV5-1,TRBJ1-2,TRBD1,TGCGCCAGCAGCCCTCAACAACAGGGGGCTGGCGGCTACACCTTC,CASSPQQQGAGGYTF
few,TRBV5-1,TRBJ2-1,TRBD1,TGCGCCAGCAGCTTTTTGACAGGGGGCGCCTACAATGAGCAGTTCTTC,CASSFLTGGAYNEQFF
.,TRBV14,TRBJ2-3,.,TGTGCCAGCAGCCAAGATATGACAGCTAGCACAGATACGCAGTATTTT,CASSQDMTASTDTQYF
.,TRBV28,TRBJ1-1,TRBD1,TGTGCCAGCAGTTCTGCCGGGACAGGGTATGAGAACACTGAAGCTTTCTTT,CASSSAGTGYENTEAFF
.,TRBV30,TRBJ1-4,TRBD1,TGTGCCTGGAGTCGGGGACAGGGCGCTAATGAAAAACTGTTTTTT,CAWSRGQGANEKLFF
.,TRBV11-2,TRBJ2-3,TRBD2,TGTGCCAGCAGCTTAGACCTACTAGCGGGATTCACAGATACGCAGTATTTT,CASSLDLLAGFTDTQYF
.,TRBV7-7,TRBJ2-1,.,TGTGCCAGCTCCCCGGACATATACAATGAGCAGTTCTTC,CASSPDIYNEQFF
few,TRBV18,TRBJ2-1,.,TGTGCCAGCTCGCCGGATCGGGCTGAGCAGTTCTTC,CASSPDRAEQFF
.,TRBV2,TRBJ2-3,TRBD2,TGTGCCAGCATGGGGGCGGGGGGACCGCAGTATTTT,CASMGAGGPQYF
once,TRBV6-5,TRBJ2-6,.,TGTGCCAGCAGAACTCAGGACTCTGGGGCCAACGTCCTGACTTTC,CASRTQDSGANVLTF
.,TRBV19,TRBJ2-6,.,TGTGCCAGTAGTGAAGTCTCTGGGGCCAACGTCCTGACTTTC,CASSEVSGANVLTF